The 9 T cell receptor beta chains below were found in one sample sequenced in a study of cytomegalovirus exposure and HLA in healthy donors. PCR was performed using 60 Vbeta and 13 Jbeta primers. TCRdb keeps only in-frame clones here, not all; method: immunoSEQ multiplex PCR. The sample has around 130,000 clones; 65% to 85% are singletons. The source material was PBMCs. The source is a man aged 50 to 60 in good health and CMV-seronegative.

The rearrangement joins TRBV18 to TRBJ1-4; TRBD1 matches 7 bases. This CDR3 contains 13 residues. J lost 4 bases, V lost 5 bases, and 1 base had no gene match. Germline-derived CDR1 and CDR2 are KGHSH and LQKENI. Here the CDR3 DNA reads TGTGCCAGCTCAGACAGGGATAATGAAAAACTGTTTTTT. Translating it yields CASSDRDNEKLFF.

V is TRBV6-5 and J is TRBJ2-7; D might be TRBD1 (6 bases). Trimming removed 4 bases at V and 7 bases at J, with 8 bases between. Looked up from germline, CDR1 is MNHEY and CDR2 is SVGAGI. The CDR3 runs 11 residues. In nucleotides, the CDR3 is TGTGCCAGCAGTTCGAGGGGGGAGCAGTACTTC. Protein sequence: CASSSRGEQYF.

CDR3 residues: CASSDTPDTEAFF. CDR3 in DNA: TGTGCCAGTAGTGACACACCGGACACTGAAGCTTTCTTT. This chain connects TRBV19 to TRBJ1-1, with D uncertain. V was shortened by 5 bases and J by 3 bases, with 10 bases between the two germline ends. This CDR3 spans 13 amino acids. CDR1 LNHDA and CDR2 SQIVND come from the germline V gene (reference sequence).

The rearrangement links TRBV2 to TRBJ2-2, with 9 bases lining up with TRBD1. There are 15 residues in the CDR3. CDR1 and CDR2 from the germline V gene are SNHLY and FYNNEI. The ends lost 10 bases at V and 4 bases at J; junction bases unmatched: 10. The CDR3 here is CATRTGTGSTGELFF. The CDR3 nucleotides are TGTGCCACCAGAACCGGGACAGGGAGCACCGGGGAGCTGTTTTTT.

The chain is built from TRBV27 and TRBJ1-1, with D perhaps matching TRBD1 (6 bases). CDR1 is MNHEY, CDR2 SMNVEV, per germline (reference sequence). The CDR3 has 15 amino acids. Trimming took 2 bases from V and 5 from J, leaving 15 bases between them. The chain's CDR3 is CASSLATGRGTEAFF. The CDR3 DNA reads TGTGCCAGCAGTTTAGCGACAGGTAGGGGGACTGAAGCTTTCTTT.

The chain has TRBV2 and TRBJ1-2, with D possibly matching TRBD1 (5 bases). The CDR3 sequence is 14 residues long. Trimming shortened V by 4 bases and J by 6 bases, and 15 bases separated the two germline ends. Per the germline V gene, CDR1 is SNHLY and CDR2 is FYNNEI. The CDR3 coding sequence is TGTGCCAGCAGTGTGATTTCAGGGATAGATGGCTACACCTTC. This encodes CASSVISGIDGYTF.

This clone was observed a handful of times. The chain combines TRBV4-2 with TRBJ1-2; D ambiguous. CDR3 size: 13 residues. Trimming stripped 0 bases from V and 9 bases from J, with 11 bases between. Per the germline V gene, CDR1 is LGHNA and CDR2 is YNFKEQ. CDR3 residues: CASSQEAGERYTF. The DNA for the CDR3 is TGTGCCAGCAGCCAAGAAGCCGGGGAACGCTACACCTTC.

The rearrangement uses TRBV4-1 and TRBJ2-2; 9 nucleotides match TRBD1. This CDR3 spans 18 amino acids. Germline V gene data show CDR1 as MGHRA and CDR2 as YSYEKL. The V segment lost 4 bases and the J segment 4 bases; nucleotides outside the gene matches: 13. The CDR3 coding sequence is TGCGCCAGCAGCCTACAGGGGGCGGCGATTTGGGGCACCGGGGAGCTGTTTTTT. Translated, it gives CASSLQGAAIWGTGELFF.

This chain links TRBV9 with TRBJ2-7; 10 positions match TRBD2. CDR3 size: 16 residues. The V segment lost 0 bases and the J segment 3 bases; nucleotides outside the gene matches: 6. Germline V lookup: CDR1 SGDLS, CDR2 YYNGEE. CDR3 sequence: CASSVGGSGRIYEQYF. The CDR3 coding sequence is TGTGCCAGCAGCGTAGGTGGTAGCGGGAGGATCTACGAGCAGTACTTC.